Below, one TCR beta chain is given with its context. Antigen unknown. With 5 bases clipped from V and 3 bases from J, the junction kept 8 bases outside the gene matches. CDR1 SGHTA and CDR2 FQGTGA come from the germline V gene. This CDR3 has 15 amino acids. These data originate in a study of cytomegalovirus exposure and HLA in healthy donors. Study results and limitations: Some TCR beta chains (more than 150 of them) were listed as cytomegalovirus-associated. Earlier results showed most TCR beta V segments being productive about 90% or about 30% of the time. Researchers reported in a later analysis that a missense DCLRE1C variant was tied to TCR beta V- and J-gene trimming. In a later analysis, TCR association rates varied by HLA locus: DRB1 most, HLA-C fewest.

PCR was performed using 60 Vbeta and 13 Jbeta primers. Only in-frame clones appear in the TCRdb table, and some are missing; sequencing was by immunoSEQ multiplex PCR. Of approximately 180,000 clones detected, around four fifths appear once; the ten largest clones hold about 1%. The source is a woman in her 40s in good health and CMV-seronegative. Sequenced sample: PBMCs. The rearrangement uses TRBV7-3 and TRBJ2-3; 7 positions match TRBD2. CDR3 loop: CASSPGGGSTDTQYF. The CDR3 DNA reads as TGTGCCAGCAGCCCGGGAGGCGGTAGTACAGATACGCAGTATTTT.